The following is a T cell receptor (beta chain) sequence with its context. Its target is not known. At the survey level, the v3.0 immunoSEQ assay was run. Assay: immunoSEQ multiplex PCR; the TCRdb copy retains only in-frame clones and omits some. This table holds approximately 34,000 clones, around four fifths found once. These data originate in a study of long-term antiretroviral therapy in people with HIV. Findings and limits, study-wide: Controls exceeded HIV repertoires in CDR3 length range.

Germline lookup yields CDR1 SGHRS and CDR2 YFSETQ. This CDR3 is 13 amino acids long. Trimming took off 4 bases at V and 4 bases at J, with 12 bases between the two ends. The input for sequencing was unsorted PBMCs, taken 1 year after starting antiretroviral therapy. This chain links TRBV5-1 with TRBJ2-7, with a weak D call TRBD1 (6 bases). This TCR came from a young man with HIV. The CDR3 DNA reads TGCGCCAGCAGCATGGGACATCCGTACGAGCAGTACTTC. Its translation: CASSMGHPYEQYF. Together with reference TRBV5-1 and TRBJ2-7, the CDR3 gives the full variable domain: KAGVTQTPRYLIKTRGQQVTLSCSPISGHRSVSWYQQTPGQGLQFLFEYFSETQRNKGNFPGRFSGRQFSNSRSEMNVSTLELGDSALYLCASSMGHPYEQYFGPGTRLTVT.